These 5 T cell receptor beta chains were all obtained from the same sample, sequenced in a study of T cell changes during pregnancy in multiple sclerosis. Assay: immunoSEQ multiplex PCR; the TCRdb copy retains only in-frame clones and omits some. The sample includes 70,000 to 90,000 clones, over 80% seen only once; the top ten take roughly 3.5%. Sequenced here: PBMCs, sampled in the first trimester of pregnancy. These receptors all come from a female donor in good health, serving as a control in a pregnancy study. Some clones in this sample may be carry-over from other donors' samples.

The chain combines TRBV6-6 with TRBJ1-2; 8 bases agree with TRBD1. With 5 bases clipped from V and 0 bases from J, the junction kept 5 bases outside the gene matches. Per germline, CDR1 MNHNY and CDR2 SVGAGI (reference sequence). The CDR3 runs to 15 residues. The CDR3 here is CASSPGTGANYGYTF. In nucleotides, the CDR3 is TGTGCCAGCAGTCCCGGGACAGGAGCTAACTATGGCTACACCTTC.

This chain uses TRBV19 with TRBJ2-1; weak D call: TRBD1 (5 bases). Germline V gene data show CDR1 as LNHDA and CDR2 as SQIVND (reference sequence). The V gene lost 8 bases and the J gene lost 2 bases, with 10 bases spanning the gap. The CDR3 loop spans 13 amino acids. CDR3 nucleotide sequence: TGTGCCAGTTGGGGCGGCACCTACAATGAGCAGTTCTTC. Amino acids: CASWGGTYNEQFF.

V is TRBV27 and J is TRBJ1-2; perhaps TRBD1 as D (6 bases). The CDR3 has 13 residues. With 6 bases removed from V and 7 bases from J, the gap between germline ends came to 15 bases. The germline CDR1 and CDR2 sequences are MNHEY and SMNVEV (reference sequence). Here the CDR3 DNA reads TGTGCCAGCAGGATCGGGGGGCACGGTGGCTACACCTTC. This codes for CASRIGGHGGYTF.

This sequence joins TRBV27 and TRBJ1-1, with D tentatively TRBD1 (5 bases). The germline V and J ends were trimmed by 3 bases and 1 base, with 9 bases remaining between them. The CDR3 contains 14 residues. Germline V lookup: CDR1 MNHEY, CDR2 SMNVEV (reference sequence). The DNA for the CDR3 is TGTGCCAGCAGTTTTGTCGGGGGGAACACTGAAGCTTTCTTT. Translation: CASSFVGGNTEAFF.

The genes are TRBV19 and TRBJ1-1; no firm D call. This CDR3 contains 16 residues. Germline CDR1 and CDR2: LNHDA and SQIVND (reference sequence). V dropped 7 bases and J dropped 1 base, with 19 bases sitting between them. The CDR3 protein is CASTSRSRGKNTEAFF. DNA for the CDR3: TGTGCCAGTACCTCAAGGAGCCGGGGTAAGAACACTGAAGCTTTCTTT. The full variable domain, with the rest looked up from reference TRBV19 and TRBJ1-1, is DGGITQSPKYLFRKEGQNVTLSCEQNLNHDAMYWYRQDPGQGLRLIYYSQIVNDFQKGDIAEGYSVSREKKESFPLTVTSAQKNPTAFYLCASTSRSRGKNTEAFFGQGTRLTVV.